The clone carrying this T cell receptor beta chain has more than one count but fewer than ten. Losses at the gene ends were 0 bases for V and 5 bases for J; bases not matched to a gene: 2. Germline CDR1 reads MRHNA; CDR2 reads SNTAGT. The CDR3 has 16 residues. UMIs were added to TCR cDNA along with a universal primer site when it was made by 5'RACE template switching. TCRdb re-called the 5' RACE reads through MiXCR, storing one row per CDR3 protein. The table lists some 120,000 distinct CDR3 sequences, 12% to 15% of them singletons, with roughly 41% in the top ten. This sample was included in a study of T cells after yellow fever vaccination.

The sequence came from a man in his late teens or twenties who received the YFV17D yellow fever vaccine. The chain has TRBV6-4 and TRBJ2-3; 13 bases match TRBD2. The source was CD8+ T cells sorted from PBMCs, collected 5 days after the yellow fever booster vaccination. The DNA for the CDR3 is TGTGCCAGCAGTGACTCAACTAGCGGGGGGGGAGATACGCAGTATTTT. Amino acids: CASSDSTSGGGDTQYF.